The 7 T cell receptor beta chains in this list originate from one sample, sequenced in a study of blood T cell repertoires in COVID-19. TCRdb keeps only in-frame clones here, not all; method: immunoSEQ multiplex PCR. The table lists 31,000 or so clones, 80% to 90% of them singletons. The specimen sequenced was peripheral blood. The receptors derive from a man older than 75 with acute or convalescent COVID-19.

Note on this clone: The junction and the germline gene differ at one end; a read error may be behind it. The chain couples TRBV10-3 to TRBJ1-3; 7 nucleotides agree with TRBD1. Per the germline V gene, CDR1 is ENHRY and CDR2 is SYGVKD. CDR3 length: 14 amino acids. The DNA for the CDR3 is TGTGCCATCAGCCGGGAAGGGGACAGCCTGGGGCCAGTTTTT. Translated: CAISREGDSLGPVF.

The chain joins TRBV19 to TRBJ1-4; D remains unclear. The ends were cut back, 7 bases at V and 8 bases at J, with 14 bases in the middle. The V gene's germline CDR1 is LNHDA and CDR2 SQIVND (reference sequence). The CDR3 totals 13 residues. The CDR3 here is CASNSWRGEKLFF. The CDR3 DNA reads as TGTGCCAGTAATTCTTGGAGAGGAGAAAAACTGTTTTTT.

This rearrangement joins TRBV3-1 (or the pseudogene TRBV3-2) to TRBJ2-1; TRBD2 matches at 10 bases. The J segment lost 5 bases and the V segment lost 4 bases, leaving 5 bases of the junction unmatched. This CDR3 is 15 amino acids long. CDR1 and CDR2 from the germline V gene are LGHDT and YNNKEL (reference sequence). CDR3 sequence (DNA): TGTGCCAGCAGCCTTGGGCTAGCGGGAGACAATGAGCAGTTCTTC. It codes for CASSLGLAGDNEQFF.

The CDR3 coding sequence is TGCGCCAGCAGCCCGGCGGGTACTAGGACTAATGAAAAACTGTTTTTT. Amino acids: CASSPAGTRTNEKLFF. The chain has TRBV5-1 and TRBJ1-4; D call uncertain. This CDR3 is 16 amino acids long. Germline V lookup: CDR1 SGHRS, CDR2 YFSETQ. V gave up 4 bases and J gave up 2 bases, with 15 bases separating them.

This clone was seen only once. This sequence joins TRBV19 and TRBJ1-3; a possible D gene is TRBD1 (5 bases). Germline assignment: CDR1 LNHDA and CDR2 SQIVND (reference sequence). The CDR3 length is 14 residues. Trimming pared 5 bases from V and 4 bases from J, leaving 12 bases between. The CDR3 protein is CASSPRGYGNTIYF. Here the CDR3 DNA reads TGTGCCAGTAGTCCTAGGGGATACGGAAACACCATATATTTT.

The chain uses TRBV3-1 (or the pseudogene TRBV3-2) and TRBJ2-7; 12 bases agree with TRBD2. Germline CDR1 and CDR2: LGHDT and YNNKEL (reference sequence). The junction had 0 bases not matched to a gene; V was cut back by 3 bases and J by 0 bases. The CDR3 has 15 amino acids. This CDR3 is CASSQTSGGSYEQYF. The CDR3 nucleotides read TGTGCCAGCAGCCAGACTAGCGGGGGCTCCTACGAGCAGTACTTC.

This CDR3 reads CASSAPERENEQYF. CDR3 DNA: TGTGCCAGCAGCGCCCCCGAGCGGGAGAATGAGCAGTACTTC. This chain joins TRBV5-4 and TRBJ2-7; the match to TRBD2 covers 8 bases. V dropped 4 bases and J dropped 7; count of bases not matched to a gene: 10. Germline assignment: CDR1 SGHNT and CDR2 YYREEE (reference sequence). CDR3 size: 14 residues.